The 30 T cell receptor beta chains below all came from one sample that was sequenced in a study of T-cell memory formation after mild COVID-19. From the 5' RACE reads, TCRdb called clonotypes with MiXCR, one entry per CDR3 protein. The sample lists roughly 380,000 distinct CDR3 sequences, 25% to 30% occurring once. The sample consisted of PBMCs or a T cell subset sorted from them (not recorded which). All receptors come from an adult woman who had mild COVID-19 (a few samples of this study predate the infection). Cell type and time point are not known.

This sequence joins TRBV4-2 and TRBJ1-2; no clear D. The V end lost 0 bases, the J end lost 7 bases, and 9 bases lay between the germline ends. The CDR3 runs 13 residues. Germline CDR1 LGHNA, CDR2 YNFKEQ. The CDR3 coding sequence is TGTGCCAGCAGCCAAGATATTCTCGTTGGCTACACCTTC. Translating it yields CASSQDILVGYTF.

The CDR3 nucleotides read TGTGCCACCTTAGCTAGCACAGATACGCAGTATTTT. Translating gives CATLASTDTQYF. This rearrangement joins TRBV10-3 to TRBJ2-3; no clear D gene. Per the germline V gene, CDR1 is ENHRY and CDR2 is SYGVKD. The length of the CDR3 is 12 residues. Trimming removed 10 bases at V and 0 bases at J, with 8 bases between.

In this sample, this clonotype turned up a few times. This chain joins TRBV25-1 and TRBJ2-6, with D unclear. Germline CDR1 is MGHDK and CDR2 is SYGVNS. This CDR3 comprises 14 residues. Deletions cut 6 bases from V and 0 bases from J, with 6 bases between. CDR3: CASRAHSGANVLTF. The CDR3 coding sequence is TGTGCCAGCAGGGCACACTCTGGGGCCAACGTCCTGACTTTC.

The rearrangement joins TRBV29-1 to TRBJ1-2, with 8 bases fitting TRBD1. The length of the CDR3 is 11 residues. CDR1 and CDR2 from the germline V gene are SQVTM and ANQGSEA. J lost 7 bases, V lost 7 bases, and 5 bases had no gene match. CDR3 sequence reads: CSAGTGGGYTF. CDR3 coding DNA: TGCAGCGCTGGGACAGGTGGTGGCTACACCTTC.

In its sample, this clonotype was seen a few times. CDR3 amino acids: CASSHPRSGYGSYNEQFF. In nucleotides, the CDR3 is TGTGCCAGCAGCCATCCTCGTAGCGGTTATGGCTCCTACAATGAGCAGTTCTTC. V is TRBV4-2 and J is TRBJ2-1, with D tentatively TRBD2 (6 bases). This CDR3 is built from 18 residues. With 3 bases removed from V and 0 bases from J, the gap between germline ends came to 18 bases. Germline CDR1 reads LGHNA; CDR2 reads YNFKEQ.

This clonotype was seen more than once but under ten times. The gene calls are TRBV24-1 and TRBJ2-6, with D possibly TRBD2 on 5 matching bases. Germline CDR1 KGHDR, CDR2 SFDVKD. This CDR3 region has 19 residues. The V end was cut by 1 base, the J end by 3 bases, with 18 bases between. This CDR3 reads CATSDFSGPAGDGANVLTF. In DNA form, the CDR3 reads TGTGCCACCAGTGATTTCTCGGGCCCTGCCGGGGATGGGGCCAACGTCCTGACTTTC.

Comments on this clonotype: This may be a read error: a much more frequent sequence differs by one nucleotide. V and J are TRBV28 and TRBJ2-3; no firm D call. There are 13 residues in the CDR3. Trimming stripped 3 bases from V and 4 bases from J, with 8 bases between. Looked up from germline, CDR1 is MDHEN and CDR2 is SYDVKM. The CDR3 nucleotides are TGTGCCAGCAGTTTGGGCAACCCAGATACGCAGTATTTT. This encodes CASSLGNPDTQYF.

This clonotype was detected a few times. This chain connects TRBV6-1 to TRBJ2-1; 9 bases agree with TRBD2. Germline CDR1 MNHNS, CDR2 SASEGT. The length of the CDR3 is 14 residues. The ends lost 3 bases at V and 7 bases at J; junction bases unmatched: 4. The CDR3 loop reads CASSEVAGVNEQFF. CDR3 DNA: TGTGCCAGCAGTGAGGTAGCGGGGGTGAATGAGCAGTTCTTC.

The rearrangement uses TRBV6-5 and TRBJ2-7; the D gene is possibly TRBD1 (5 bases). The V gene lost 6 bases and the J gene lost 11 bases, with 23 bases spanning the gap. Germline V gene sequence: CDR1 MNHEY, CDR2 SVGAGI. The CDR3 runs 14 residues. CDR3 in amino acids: CASRQVFASPKEYF. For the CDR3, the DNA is TGTGCCAGCAGACAGGTTTTTGCTTCCCCTAAGGAGTACTTC.

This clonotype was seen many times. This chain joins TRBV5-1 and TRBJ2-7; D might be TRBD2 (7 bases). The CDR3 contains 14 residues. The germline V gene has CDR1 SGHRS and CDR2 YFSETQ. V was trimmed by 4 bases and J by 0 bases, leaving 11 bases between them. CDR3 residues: CASSRGAGSYEQYF. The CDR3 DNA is TGCGCCAGCAGCCGGGGGGCAGGCTCCTACGAGCAGTACTTC. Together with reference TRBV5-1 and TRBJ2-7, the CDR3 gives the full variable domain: KAGVTQTPRYLIKTRGQQVTLSCSPISGHRSVSWYQQTPGQGLQFLFEYFSETQRNKGNFPGRFSGRQFSNSRSEMNVSTLELGDSALYLCASSRGAGSYEQYFGPGTRLTVT.

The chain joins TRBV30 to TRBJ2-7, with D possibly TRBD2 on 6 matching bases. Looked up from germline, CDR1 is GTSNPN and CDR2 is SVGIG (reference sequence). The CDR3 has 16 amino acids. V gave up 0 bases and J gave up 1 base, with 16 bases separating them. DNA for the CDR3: TGTGCCTGGAGTGTACTGGGACTGCTGCAGTCCTACGAGCAGTACTTC. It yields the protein CAWSVLGLLQSYEQYF.

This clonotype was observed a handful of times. The CDR3 here is CASTPGVRELFF. The CDR3 region has the DNA TGTGCCAGCACCCCCGGGGTTCGGGAGCTGTTTTTT. The chain combines TRBV12-3 or TRBV12-4 with TRBJ2-2; D is perhaps TRBD2 (5 bases). The CDR3 spans 12 residues. The V end was cut by 7 bases, the J end by 9 bases, with 12 bases between.

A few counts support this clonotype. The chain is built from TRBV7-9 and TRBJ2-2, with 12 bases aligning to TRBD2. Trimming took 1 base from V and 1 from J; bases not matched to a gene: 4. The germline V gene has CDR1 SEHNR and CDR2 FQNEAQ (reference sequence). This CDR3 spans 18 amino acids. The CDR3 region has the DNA TGTGCCAGCAGCTTAGGGACTAGCGGGATTTGGAACACCGGGGAGCTGTTTTTT. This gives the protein CASSLGTSGIWNTGELFF.

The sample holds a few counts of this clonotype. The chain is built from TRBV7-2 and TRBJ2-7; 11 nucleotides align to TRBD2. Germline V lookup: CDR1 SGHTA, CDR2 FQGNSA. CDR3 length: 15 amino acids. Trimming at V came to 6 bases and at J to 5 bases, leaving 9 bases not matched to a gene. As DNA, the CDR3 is TGTGCCAGCAGTCGGACTAGCGGGCCGAGAAACGAGCAGTACTTC. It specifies CASSRTSGPRNEQYF.

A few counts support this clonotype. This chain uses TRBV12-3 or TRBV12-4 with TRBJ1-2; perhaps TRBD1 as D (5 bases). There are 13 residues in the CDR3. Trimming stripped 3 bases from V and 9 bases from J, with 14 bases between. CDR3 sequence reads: CASSFDFPGSYTF. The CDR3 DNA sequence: TGTGCCAGCAGTTTCGACTTCCCAGGGAGCTACACCTTC.

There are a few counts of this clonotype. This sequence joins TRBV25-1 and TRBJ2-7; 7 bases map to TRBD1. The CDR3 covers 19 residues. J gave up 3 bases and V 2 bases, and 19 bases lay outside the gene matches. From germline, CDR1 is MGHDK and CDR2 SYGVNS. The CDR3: CASSELPPRGTATDYEQYF. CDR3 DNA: TGTGCCAGCAGTGAACTACCACCCCGTGGGACAGCGACAGACTACGAGCAGTACTTC.

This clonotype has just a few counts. DNA for the CDR3: TGTGCCAGCAGCTTCTCGAGGGACGAGCAGTACTTC. Translating it yields CASSFSRDEQYF. V is TRBV11-1 and J is TRBJ2-7; a weak D match, TRBD2 (5 bases). The germline V gene has CDR1 SGHAT and CDR2 FQDESV (reference sequence). V dropped 3 bases and J dropped 5 bases, with 8 bases sitting between them. The CDR3 runs 12 residues.

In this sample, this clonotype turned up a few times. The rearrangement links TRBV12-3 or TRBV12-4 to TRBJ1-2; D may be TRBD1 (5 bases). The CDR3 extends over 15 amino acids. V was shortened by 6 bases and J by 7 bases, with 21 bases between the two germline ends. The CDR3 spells CASSLGRAAFFGYTF. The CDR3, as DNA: TGTGCCAGCAGCTTGGGGCGGGCGGCCTTTTTTGGCTACACCTTC.

The CDR3 nucleotides are TGTGCCAGCAGCGTAGGTCCCGGGACTAGCGGAACAGTCTACAATGAGCAGTTCTTC. Its translation is CASSVGPGTSGTVYNEQFF. V usage is TRBV9 and J usage is TRBJ2-1, with TRBD2 matching over 11 bases. CDR1 and CDR2 (germline): SGDLS, YYNGEE. The CDR3 has 19 residues. With 0 bases clipped from V and 3 bases from J, the junction kept 11 bases outside the gene matches. The full variable domain, with the rest looked up from reference TRBV9 and TRBJ2-1, is DSGVTQTPKHLITATGQRVTLRCSPRSGDLSVYWYQQSLDQGLQFLIQYYNGEERAKGNILERFSAQQFPDLHSELNLSSLELGDSALYFCASSVGPGTSGTVYNEQFFGPGTRLTVL.

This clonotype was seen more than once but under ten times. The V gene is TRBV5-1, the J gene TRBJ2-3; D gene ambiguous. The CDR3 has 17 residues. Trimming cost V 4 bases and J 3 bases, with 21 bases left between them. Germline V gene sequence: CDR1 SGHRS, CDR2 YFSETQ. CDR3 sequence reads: CASSAGLAATGTDTQYF. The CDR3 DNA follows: TGCGCCAGCAGCGCCGGTCTCGCGGCTACCGGGACAGATACGCAGTATTTT. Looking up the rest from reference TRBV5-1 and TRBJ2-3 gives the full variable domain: KAGVTQTPRYLIKTRGQQVTLSCSPISGHRSVSWYQQTPGQGLQFLFEYFSETQRNKGNFPGRFSGRQFSNSRSEMNVSTLELGDSALYLCASSAGLAATGTDTQYFGPGTRLTVL.

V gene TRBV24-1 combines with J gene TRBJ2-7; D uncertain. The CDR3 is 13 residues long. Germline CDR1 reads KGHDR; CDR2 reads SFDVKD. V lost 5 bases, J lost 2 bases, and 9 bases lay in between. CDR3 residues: CATSGPSTYEQYF. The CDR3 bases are TGTGCCACCAGTGGTCCTTCTACCTACGAGCAGTACTTC.

DNA of the CDR3: TGTGCCAGCAGCGTAGTTGGTGGGAGGGGGGATGAGCAGTTCTTC. It translates to CASSVVGGRGDEQFF. The V gene is TRBV9, the J gene TRBJ2-1; maybe TRBD2 (7 bases). V dropped 0 bases and J dropped 8 bases, with 15 bases sitting between them. This CDR3 is built from 15 residues. Germline V gives CDR1 SGDLS, CDR2 YYNGEE.

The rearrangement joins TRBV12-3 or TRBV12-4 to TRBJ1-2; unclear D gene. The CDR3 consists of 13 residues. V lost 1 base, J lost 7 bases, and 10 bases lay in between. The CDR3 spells CASSLGTVGGYTF. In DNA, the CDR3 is TGTGCCAGCAGTTTAGGGACCGTAGGTGGCTACACCTTC.

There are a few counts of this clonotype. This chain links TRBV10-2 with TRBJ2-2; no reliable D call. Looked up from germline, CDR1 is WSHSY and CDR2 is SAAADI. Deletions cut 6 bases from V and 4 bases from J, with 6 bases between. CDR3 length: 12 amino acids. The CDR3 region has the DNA TGCGCCAGCAGCTTCCCCACCGGGGAGCTGTTTTTT. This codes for CASSFPTGELFF.

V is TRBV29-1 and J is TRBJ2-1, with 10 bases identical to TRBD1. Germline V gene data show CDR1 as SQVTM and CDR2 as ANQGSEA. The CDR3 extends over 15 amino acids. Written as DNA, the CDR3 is TGCAGTGCCGACAGGGGGCAGCTACACGGTAAGGAGCAGTTCTTC. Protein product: CSADRGQLHGKEQFF.

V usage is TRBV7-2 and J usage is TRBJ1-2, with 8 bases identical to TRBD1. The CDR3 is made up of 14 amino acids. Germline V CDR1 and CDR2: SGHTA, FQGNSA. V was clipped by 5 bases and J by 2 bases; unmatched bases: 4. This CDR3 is CASSDRGSNYGYTF. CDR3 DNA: TGTGCCAGCAGCGACAGGGGTTCGAACTATGGCTACACCTTC.

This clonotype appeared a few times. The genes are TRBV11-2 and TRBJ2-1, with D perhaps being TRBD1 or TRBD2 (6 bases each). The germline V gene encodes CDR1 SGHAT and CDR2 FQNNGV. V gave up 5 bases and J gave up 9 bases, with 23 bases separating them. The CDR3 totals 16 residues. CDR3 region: CASSPRGVPARIEQFF. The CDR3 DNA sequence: TGTGCCAGCAGCCCAAGGGGGGTCCCGGCTCGCATTGAGCAGTTCTTC.

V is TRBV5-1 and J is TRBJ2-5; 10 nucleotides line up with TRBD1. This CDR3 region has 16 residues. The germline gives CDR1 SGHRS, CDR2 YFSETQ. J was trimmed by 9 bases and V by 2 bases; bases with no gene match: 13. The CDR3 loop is CASSLPGQGRYHAQYF. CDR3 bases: TGCGCCAGCAGCTTACCGGGACAGGGGCGGTATCACGCCCAGTACTTC.

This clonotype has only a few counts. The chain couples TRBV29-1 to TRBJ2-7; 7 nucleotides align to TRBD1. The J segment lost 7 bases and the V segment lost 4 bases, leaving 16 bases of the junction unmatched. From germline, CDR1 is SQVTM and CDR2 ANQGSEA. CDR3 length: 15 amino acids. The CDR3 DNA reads TGCAGCGTTGTCACCCCGACAGGGTCTACTAGAGAGCAGTACTTC. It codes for CSVVTPTGSTREQYF.

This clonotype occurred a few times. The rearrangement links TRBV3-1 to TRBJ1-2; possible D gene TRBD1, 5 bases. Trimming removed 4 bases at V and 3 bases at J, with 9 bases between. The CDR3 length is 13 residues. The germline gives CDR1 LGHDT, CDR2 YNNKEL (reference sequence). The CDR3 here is CASSPDSHYGYTF. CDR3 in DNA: TGTGCCAGCAGCCCCGACAGTCACTATGGCTACACCTTC.